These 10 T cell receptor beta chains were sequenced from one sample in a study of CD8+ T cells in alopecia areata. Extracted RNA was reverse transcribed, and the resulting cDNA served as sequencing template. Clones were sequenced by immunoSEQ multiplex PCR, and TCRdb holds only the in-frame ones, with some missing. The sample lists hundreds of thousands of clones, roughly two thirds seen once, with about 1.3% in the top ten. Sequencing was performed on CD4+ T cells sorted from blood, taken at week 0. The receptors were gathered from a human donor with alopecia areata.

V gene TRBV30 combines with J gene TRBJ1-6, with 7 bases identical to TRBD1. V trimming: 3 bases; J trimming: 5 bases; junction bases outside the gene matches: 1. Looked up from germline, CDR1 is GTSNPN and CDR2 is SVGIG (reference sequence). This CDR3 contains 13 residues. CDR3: CAWRDRNNSPLHF. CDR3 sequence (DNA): TGTGCCTGGAGGGACAGGAATAATTCACCCCTCCACTTT. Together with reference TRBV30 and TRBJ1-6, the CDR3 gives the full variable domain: SQTIHQWPATLVQPVGSPLSLECTVEGTSNPNLYWYRQAAGRGLQLLFYSVGIGQISSEVPQNLSASRPQDRQFILSSKKLLLSDSGFYLCAWRDRNNSPLHFGNGTRLTVT.

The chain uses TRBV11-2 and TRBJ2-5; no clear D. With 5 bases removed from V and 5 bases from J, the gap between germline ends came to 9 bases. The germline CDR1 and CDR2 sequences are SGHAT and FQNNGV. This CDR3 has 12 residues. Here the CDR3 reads CASSVLAETQYF. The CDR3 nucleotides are TGTGCCAGCAGCGTTTTGGCGGAGACCCAGTACTTC.

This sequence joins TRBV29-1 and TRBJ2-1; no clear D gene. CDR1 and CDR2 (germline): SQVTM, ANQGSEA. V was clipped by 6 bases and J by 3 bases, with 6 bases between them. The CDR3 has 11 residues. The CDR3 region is CSVWDYNEQFF. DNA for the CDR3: TGCAGCGTGTGGGACTACAATGAGCAGTTCTTC.

CDR3 in amino acids: CSVDPGQMNTEAFF. The CDR3 DNA is TGCAGCGTGGACCCGGGACAGATGAACACTGAAGCTTTCTTT. This rearrangement joins TRBV29-1 to TRBJ1-1; TRBD1 agrees at 7 bases. The CDR3 has 14 amino acids. Germline values: CDR1 SQVTM, CDR2 ANQGSEA. The V gene end was trimmed by 6 bases and the J gene end by 0 bases; junction bases not matched to a gene: 7.

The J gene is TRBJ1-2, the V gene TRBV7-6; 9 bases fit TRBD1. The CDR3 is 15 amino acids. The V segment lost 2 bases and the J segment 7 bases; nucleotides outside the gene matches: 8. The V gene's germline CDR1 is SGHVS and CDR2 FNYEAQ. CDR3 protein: CASSLQTTGGSGYTF. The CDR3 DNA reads TGTGCCAGCAGCTTACAAACGACAGGGGGTTCTGGCTACACCTTC.

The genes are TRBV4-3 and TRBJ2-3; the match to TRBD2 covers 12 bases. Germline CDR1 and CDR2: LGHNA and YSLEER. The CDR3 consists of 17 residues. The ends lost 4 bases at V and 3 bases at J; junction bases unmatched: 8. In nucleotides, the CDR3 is TGCGCCAGCAGCCCTTCCCTAGCGGGGGGGCTAACAGATACGCAGTATTTT. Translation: CASSPSLAGGLTDTQYF.

CDR3 sequence: CASRSGHNQPQHF. DNA of the CDR3: TGTGCCAGCAGGTCGGGGCACAATCAGCCCCAGCATTTT. The chain is built from TRBV7-6 and TRBJ1-5, with D possibly matching TRBD1 (5 bases). Germline V gene data show CDR1 as SGHVS and CDR2 as FNYEAQ. This CDR3 contains 13 residues. V lost 6 bases and J lost 3, with 9 bases in between.

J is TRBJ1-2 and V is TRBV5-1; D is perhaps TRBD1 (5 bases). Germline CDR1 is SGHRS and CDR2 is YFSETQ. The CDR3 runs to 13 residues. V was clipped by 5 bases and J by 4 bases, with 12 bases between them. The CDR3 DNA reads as TGCGCCAGCAGGGACGGGGCCTCCTATGGCTACACCTTC. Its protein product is CASRDGASYGYTF.

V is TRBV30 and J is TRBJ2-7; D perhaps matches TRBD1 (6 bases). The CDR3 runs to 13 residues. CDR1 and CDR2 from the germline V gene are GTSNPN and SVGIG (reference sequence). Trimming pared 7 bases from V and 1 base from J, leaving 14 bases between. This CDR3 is CAYRVRGSYEQYF. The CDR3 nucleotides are TGTGCCTACCGGGTAAGGGGGTCCTACGAGCAGTACTTC.

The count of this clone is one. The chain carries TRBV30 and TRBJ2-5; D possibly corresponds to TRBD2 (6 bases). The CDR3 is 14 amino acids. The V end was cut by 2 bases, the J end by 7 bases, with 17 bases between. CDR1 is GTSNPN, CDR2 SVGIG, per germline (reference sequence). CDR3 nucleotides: TGTGCCTGGAGTCCCTCGGGAGTTTCGGCGACCCAGTACTTC. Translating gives CAWSPSGVSATQYF.